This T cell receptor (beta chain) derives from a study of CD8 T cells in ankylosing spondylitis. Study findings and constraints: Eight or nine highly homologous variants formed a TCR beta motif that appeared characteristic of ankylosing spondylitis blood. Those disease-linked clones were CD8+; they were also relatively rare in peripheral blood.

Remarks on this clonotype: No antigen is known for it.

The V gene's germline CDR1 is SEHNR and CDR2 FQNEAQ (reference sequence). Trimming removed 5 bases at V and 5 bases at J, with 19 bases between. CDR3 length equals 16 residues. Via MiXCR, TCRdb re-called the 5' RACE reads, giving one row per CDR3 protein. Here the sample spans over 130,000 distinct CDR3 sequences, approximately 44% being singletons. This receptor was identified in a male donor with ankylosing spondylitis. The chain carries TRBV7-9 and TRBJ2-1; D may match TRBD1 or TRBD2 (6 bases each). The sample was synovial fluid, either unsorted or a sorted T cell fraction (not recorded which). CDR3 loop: CASSPGTGAQHNEQFF. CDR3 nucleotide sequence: TGTGCCAGCAGCCCAGGAACGGGGGCACAACACAATGAGCAGTTCTTC.